The entry that follows covers one T cell receptor beta chain sequence. The antigen is unknown. This specimen comes from a study of T cell repertoires in ileal Crohn's disease. Study-level information: About 40% were active smokers at surgery; median disease duration was approximately 7.3 years. From the surgical specimen's inflamed ileum, biopsies were taken as M0. TCRB immunosequencing input was about 520 nanograms of biopsy DNA per sample. Study-level results: All patients with clonality above 26.8% had endoscopic recurrence.

Method: immunoSEQ multiplex PCR; TCRdb's copy keeps in-frame clones and lacks some. The sample shows thousands of clones, about four fifths of them seen only once. Sample time point: inflamed ileum from the surgical specimen. There are 17 residues in the CDR3. The germline CDR1 and CDR2 sequences are SGHAT and FQNNGV. V dropped 0 bases and J dropped 0 bases, with 12 bases sitting between them. This sequence joins TRBV11-2 and TRBJ2-1, with a tentative D call TRBD1 (5 bases). This TCR came from an adult with Crohn's disease. Sample: ileal tissue. The CDR3 sequence: CASSLEGRTSSYNEQFF. The CDR3 nucleotides are TGTGCCAGCAGCTTAGAGGGCCGGACAAGCTCCTACAATGAGCAGTTCTTC. The full variable domain, completed using reference TRBV11-2 and TRBJ2-1, is EAGVAQSPRYKIIEKRQSVAFWCNPISGHATLYWYQQILGQGPKLLIQFQNNGVVDDSQLPKDRFSAERLKGVDSTLKIQPAKLEDSAVYLCASSLEGRTSSYNEQFFGPGTRLTVL.